A single sample gave rise to the 17 T cell receptor beta chains below, sequenced in a study of T cell repertoires in cytomegalovirus infection. One entry per CDR3 protein, called by TCRdb with MiXCR from the reads. The sample lists about 330,000 distinct CDR3 sequences, around a third seen once, with roughly 13% in the top ten. Antigen specificity for these receptors is unknown. Source: cultured PBMCs, taken from culture after CMV antigen stimulation. The receptors come from a human donor in good health (CMV status not recorded). Some clones in this sample may be carry-over from other donors' samples.

This chain links TRBV2 with TRBJ2-1; TRBD2 agrees at 7 bases. This CDR3 comprises 15 residues. CDR1 and CDR2 from the germline V gene are SNHLY and FYNNEI. With V trimmed by 6 bases and J by 4 bases, 9 bases remained unmatched. CDR3 in DNA: TGTGCCAGCAGCGAAAGCGGGACTCGATACAATGAGCAGTTCTTC. Translation: CASSESGTRYNEQFF.

This clonotype occurred many times. J is TRBJ1-1 and V is TRBV7-2; D gene ambiguous. CDR3 length: 15 residues. Per germline, CDR1 SGHTA and CDR2 FQGNSA. Trimming cost V 7 bases and J 4 bases, with 19 bases left between them. This CDR3 is CASTNRAGGGTEAFF. CDR3 coding DNA: TGTGCCAGCACCAACCGAGCGGGAGGTGGCACTGAAGCTTTCTTT.

The chain uses TRBV4-1 and TRBJ2-7; tentative D call: TRBD1 (6 bases). The CDR3 has 16 residues. V was cut by 0 bases and J by 4 bases, with 16 bases left in between. Germline lookup yields CDR1 MGHRA and CDR2 YSYEKL. CDR3 in DNA: TGCGCCAGCAGCCAAGATAGGGCCAGGGGACCTTACGAGCAGTACTTC. It is translated as CASSQDRARGPYEQYF.

The chain recombines TRBV19 with TRBJ2-1; a possible D gene is TRBD2 (5 bases). The germline gives CDR1 LNHDA, CDR2 SQIVND (reference sequence). This CDR3 has 15 residues. V gave up 4 bases and J gave up 7 bases, with 17 bases separating them. CDR3 nucleotides: TGTGCCAGTAGTAATGGTCTAGCCACCACTAATGAGCAGTTCTTC. Translated, it gives CASSNGLATTNEQFF.

This clonotype was seen a handful of times. The chain recombines TRBV19 with TRBJ1-5, with 9 bases aligning to TRBD1. J was trimmed by 7 bases and V by 9 bases; bases with no gene match: 10. Germline CDR1 and CDR2: LNHDA and SQIVND (reference sequence). The CDR3 contains 14 residues. This chain's CDR3 is CASRPGQGTQPQHF. DNA of the CDR3: TGTGCCAGCAGACCGGGACAGGGTACGCAGCCCCAGCATTTT. Using reference TRBV19 and TRBJ1-5 for the parts outside the CDR3, the full variable domain is DGGITQSPKYLFRKEGQNVTLSCEQNLNHDAMYWYRQDPGQGLRLIYYSQIVNDFQKGDIAEGYSVSREKKESFPLTVTSAQKNPTAFYLCASRPGQGTQPQHFGDGTRLSIL.

The J gene is TRBJ1-3, the V gene TRBV12-3 or TRBV12-4; D unresolved. The CDR3 is made up of 13 amino acids. V dropped 2 bases and J dropped 2 bases, with 4 bases sitting between them. The CDR3 DNA is TGTGCCAGCAGTTTATCTCCTGGAAACACCATATATTTT. This gives the protein CASSLSPGNTIYF.

This chain uses TRBV19 with TRBJ1-5; 7 bases agree with TRBD1. After removal of 7 bases from V and 4 bases from J, the junction contained 7 bases not matched to a gene. The CDR3 runs 14 residues. CDR1 LNHDA and CDR2 SQIVND come from the germline V gene (reference sequence). The CDR3 spells CASNRDSLNQPQHF. The CDR3 DNA is TGTGCCAGTAACCGGGACAGCCTAAATCAGCCCCAGCATTTT.

Only a few counts were recorded for this clonotype. This rearrangement joins TRBV19 to TRBJ2-3, with D unresolved. The CDR3 sequence is 13 residues long. The germline gives CDR1 LNHDA, CDR2 SQIVND (reference sequence). Trimming took off 2 bases at V and 3 bases at J, with 6 bases between the two ends. The CDR3 nucleotides read TGTGCCAGTAGTATAACGCGGACAGATACGCAGTATTTT. Translated, it gives CASSITRTDTQYF.

The chain carries TRBV7-8 and TRBJ2-2; TRBD1 matches at 7 bases. Germline trimming cut 0 bases from V and 0 bases from J; bases unmatched to any gene: 4. The CDR3 sequence is 17 residues long. Germline lookup yields CDR1 SGHVS and CDR2 FQNEAQ. CDR3 sequence reads: CASSLATGIPNTGELFF. As DNA, the CDR3 is TGTGCCAGCAGCTTAGCGACAGGGATCCCGAACACCGGGGAGCTGTTTTTT.

A note on this clonotype: A much more abundant neighbour one base away suggests this may be a read error. The V and J genes are TRBV4-3 and TRBJ1-2; D uncertain. Germline loops: CDR1 LGHNA, CDR2 YSLEER. CDR3 size: 13 residues. The CDR3 DNA follows: TGCGCCTGCAGCCAAGAAGTTAACTATGGCTACACCTTC. It codes for CACSQEVNYGYTF.

The rearrangement uses TRBV5-1 and TRBJ1-1; D is unresolved. This CDR3 is 14 amino acids long. Germline CDR1 reads SGHRS; CDR2 reads YFSETQ. Trimming removed 4 bases from V and 0 bases from J, with 10 bases in between. CDR3 sequence (DNA): TGCGCCAGCAGCGGAGGACGGCTGAACACTGAAGCTTTCTTT. Protein sequence: CASSGGRLNTEAFF.

In this sample, this clonotype turned up many times. This chain uses TRBV19 with TRBJ2-2; D possibly corresponds to TRBD2 (5 bases). The V gene lost 8 bases and the J gene lost 6 bases, with 25 bases spanning the gap. Looked up from germline, CDR1 is LNHDA and CDR2 is SQIVND (reference sequence). This CDR3 spans 17 amino acids. In DNA form, the CDR3 reads TGTGCCAGTTCCGGGAAAGATGGGTCTTATATGGCCGGGGAGCTGTTTTTT. This codes for CASSGKDGSYMAGELFF.

Regarding this clonotype: This likely comes from a read error, as the CDR3 has no conserved phenylalanine or tryptophan at its end. The chain carries TRBV7-2 and TRBJ2-3; 9 nucleotides agree with TRBD2. The ends lost 2 bases at V and 2 bases at J; junction bases unmatched: 14. The germline V gene encodes CDR1 SGHTA and CDR2 FQGNSA. The CDR3 spans 19 residues. The CDR3, as DNA: TGTGCCAGCAGCTTATGGGGTCTCTTTAGCGGGAGTGTCACAGATACGCAGTATTAT. Encoded protein: CASSLWGLFSGSVTDTQYY.

This clonotype was observed a single time. V usage is TRBV2 and J usage is TRBJ2-1; weak D call: TRBD2 (5 bases). CDR1 SNHLY and CDR2 FYNNEI come from the germline V gene. The CDR3 covers 12 residues. The V end was cut by 3 bases, the J end by 12 bases, with 12 bases between. Written as DNA, the CDR3 is TGTGCCAGCAGTGATAGGGCTAGCTGGCAGTTCTTC. Residues: CASSDRASWQFF.

The chain employs TRBV20-1 and TRBJ2-2; D is unresolved. The CDR3 totals 15 residues. Deletions cut 0 bases from V and 1 base from J, with 9 bases between. The germline gives CDR1 DFQATT, CDR2 SNEGSKA (reference sequence). DNA for the CDR3: TGCAGTGCTAGAGATAAGATATGGAACACCGGGGAGCTGTTTTTT. The encoded protein is CSARDKIWNTGELFF.

In its sample, this clonotype was seen many times. The genes are TRBV6-2 or TRBV6-3 and TRBJ1-5; no definite D call. From germline, CDR1 is MNHEY and CDR2 SVGEGT. V lost 5 bases to trimming and J lost 7 bases, with 18 bases between them. This CDR3 has 15 residues. This CDR3 is CASSTDGGPMQPQHF. CDR3 in DNA: TGTGCCAGCAGTACAGACGGTGGGCCTATGCAGCCCCAGCATTTT.

The chain couples TRBV30 to TRBJ1-2, with TRBD1 as a possible D gene (5 bases). V dropped 2 bases and J dropped 4 bases, with 11 bases sitting between them. This CDR3 comprises 13 residues. Germline CDR1 reads GTSNPN; CDR2 reads SVGIG (reference sequence). The CDR3 reads CAWSPGITYGYTF. Written as DNA, the CDR3 is TGTGCCTGGAGTCCAGGGATTACCTATGGCTACACCTTC.